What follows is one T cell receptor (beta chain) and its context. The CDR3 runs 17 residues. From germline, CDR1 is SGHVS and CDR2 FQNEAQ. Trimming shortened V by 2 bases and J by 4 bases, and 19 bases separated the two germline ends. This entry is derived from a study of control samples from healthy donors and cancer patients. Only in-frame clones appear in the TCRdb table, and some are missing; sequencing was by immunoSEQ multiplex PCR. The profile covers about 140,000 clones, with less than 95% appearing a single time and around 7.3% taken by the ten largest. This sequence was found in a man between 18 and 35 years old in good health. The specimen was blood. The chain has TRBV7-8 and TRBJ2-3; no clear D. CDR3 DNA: TGTGCCAGCAGCTTAAGGTCGCGGCAGGATTACTCAGATACGCAGTATTTT. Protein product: CASSLRSRQDYSDTQYF.